This T cell receptor beta chain was obtained from a study of OX40 agonist ivuxolimab in advanced cancers. Overall study findings and caveats: Some nonresponders additionally presented with little normalized T-cell clonal expansion.

About this clone: What it binds is unknown.

Profiling relied on immunoSEQ multiplex PCR, and the TCRdb table lists in-frame clones only, not all of them. The sample consists of around 41,000 clones, roughly 91% of them appearing once. The germline V gene encodes CDR1 MNHEY and CDR2 SMNVEV (reference sequence). Between the trimmed V and J ends, which lost 2 bases and 4 bases, there was a span of 9 bases. The CDR3 has 14 residues. The sample consisted of CD4+ or CD8+ T cells sorted from blood, taken in a trial of the OX40 agonist ivuxolimab. The chain has TRBV27 and TRBJ2-1, with D possibly TRBD2 on 6 matching bases. The TCR sequence derives from an adult with an advanced solid tumor such as melanoma, head and neck, liver or kidney cancer. The CDR3 nucleotides are TGTGCCAGCAGTTTAGCGGGACCGTACAATGAGCAGTTCTTC. This translates into CASSLAGPYNEQFF.